The next 24 T cell receptor beta chains were all read from a single sample in a study of cytomegalovirus exposure and HLA in healthy donors (dated by TCRdb to between 2016 and 2019). Receptor libraries were prepared by the immunoSEQ multiplex PCR assay. The multiplex PCR relied on a mix of 60 forward primers for TCR Vbeta segments and 13 reverse primers for TCR Jbeta segments. TCRdb retrieved this table from immuneACCESS and kept in-frame rearrangements only. Not all clones are present; in checked studies, unresolved V genes account for under half, and no reason is known for the remainder. This sample gives roughly 120,000 clones in total; 80% of them show up just once. Jointly, the top ten make up over 2.5% of the sample. The sample taken for sequencing was PBMCs. Receptors were obtained from a male donor in good health and CMV-seronegative.

Comments on this clone: At one end the junction does not follow the germline gene, possibly because of a read error. The rearrangement links TRBV7-9 to TRBJ2-5; 8 nucleotides line up with TRBD1. Germline V CDR1 and CDR2: SEHNR, FQNEAQ (reference sequence). The length of the CDR3 is 14 residues. CDR3 coding DNA: TGTTCCAGCAGCGACAGGGGTCCTCAAGAGACCCAGTACTTC. This codes for CSSSDRGPQETQYF.

This clone was observed a few times. V gene TRBV7-2 combines with J gene TRBJ1-6; tentative D call: TRBD1 (6 bases). Germline-derived CDR1 and CDR2 are SGHTA and FQGNSA. Trimming left V 10 bases short and J 10 bases short, with 14 bases between. This CDR3 is built from 12 residues. The CDR3 region is CATTSGVSPLHF. CDR3 DNA sequence: TGTGCCACCACCTCAGGGGTCTCACCCCTCCACTTT.

This clone was counted between two and nine times. CDR3 sequence reads: CASSEGIGLTEAFF. The CDR3 nucleotides are TGTGCCAGTAGTGAGGGTATCGGTTTGACTGAAGCTTTCTTT. V is TRBV19 and J is TRBJ1-1; no clear D. The V end was cut by 5 bases, the J end by 5 bases, with 15 bases between. Germline loops: CDR1 LNHDA, CDR2 SQIVND (reference sequence). The CDR3 length is 14 residues.

This chain connects TRBV14 to TRBJ1-1; weak D call: TRBD1 (5 bases). Per the germline V gene, CDR1 is SGHDN and CDR2 is FVKESK. CDR3 size: 15 residues. Trimming removed 1 base from V and 5 bases from J, with 14 bases in between. The CDR3 region is CASSQVRAWSTEAFF. In DNA, the CDR3 is TGTGCCAGCAGCCAAGTCAGGGCCTGGAGTACTGAAGCTTTCTTT.

This clone was seen once. The same CDR3 arises from other DNA sequences in this sample as well. V is TRBV27 and J is TRBJ2-7, with TRBD1 matching over 7 bases. CDR3 length: 14 residues. Losses at the gene ends were 8 bases for V and 2 bases for J; bases not matched to a gene: 9. CDR1 is MNHEY and CDR2 is SMNVEV in the germline V gene (reference sequence). CDR3 in amino acids: CASRPGQVTYEQYF. CDR3 DNA: TGTGCCAGCCGACCCGGACAGGTAACCTACGAGCAGTACTTC.

This rearrangement joins TRBV10-3 to TRBJ2-7; D not resolved. The CDR3 extends over 13 amino acids. CDR1 ENHRY and CDR2 SYGVKD come from the germline V gene. V lost 4 bases, J lost 0 bases, and 7 bases lay in between. The CDR3 bases are TGTGCCATCAGTGGACTTAGCTCCTACGAGCAGTACTTC. Its translation is CAISGLSSYEQYF.

This clone was found a few times. The rearrangement joins TRBV7-8 to TRBJ2-1, with 14 positions matching TRBD2. CDR1 and CDR2 from the germline V gene are SGHVS and FQNEAQ. Germline trimming cut 3 bases from V and 6 bases from J; bases unmatched to any gene: 1. The CDR3 has 15 amino acids. CDR3 sequence reads: CASSLGLAGVNEQFF. CDR3 sequence (DNA): TGTGCCAGCAGCTTGGGACTAGCGGGAGTCAATGAGCAGTTCTTC.

The V gene is TRBV28, the J gene TRBJ2-7; 8 nucleotides agree with TRBD1. The V gene end was trimmed by 6 bases and the J gene end by 5 bases; junction bases not matched to a gene: 9. The CDR3 contains 14 residues. Germline V gene lookup returns CDR1 MDHEN and CDR2 SYDVKM. The CDR3 sequence: CASRQGQELNEQYF. For the CDR3, the DNA is TGTGCCAGCAGGCAGGGACAGGAATTGAACGAGCAGTACTTC.

The CDR3 is CAWSPQNPYNEQFF. CDR3 bases: TGTGCCTGGAGTCCCCAGAACCCCTACAATGAGCAGTTCTTC. The rearrangement links TRBV30 to TRBJ2-1; D is undetermined. CDR1 and CDR2 (germline): GTSNPN, SVGIG (reference sequence). V lost 2 bases and J 2 bases, leaving 10 bases between the germline ends. This CDR3 is built from 14 residues.

V usage is TRBV11-2 and J usage is TRBJ2-3, with 9 bases identical to TRBD1. This CDR3 spans 14 amino acids. The trim removed 5 bases at V and 6 bases at J, leaving 6 bases unmatched. Germline CDR1 SGHAT, CDR2 FQNNGV. CDR3 amino acids: CASSLQGALDTQYF. The CDR3 nucleotides read TGTGCCAGCAGCCTACAGGGGGCGCTGGATACGCAGTATTTT.

The chain uses TRBV6-6 and TRBJ2-5; TRBD2 is a possible D gene (5 bases). The V gene's germline CDR1 is MNHNY and CDR2 SVGAGI (reference sequence). This CDR3 comprises 11 residues. The V end was cut by 1 base, the J end by 9 bases, with 6 bases between. This CDR3 reads CASSYLEAQYF. CDR3 bases: TGTGCCAGCAGTTACTTGGAGGCCCAGTACTTC.

The rearrangement joins TRBV27 to TRBJ2-3, with TRBD2 identical over 8 bases. The CDR3 totals 14 residues. V was clipped by 5 bases and J by 0 bases; unmatched bases: 1. Germline CDR1 and CDR2: MNHEY and SMNVEV (reference sequence). The CDR3 reads CASSRLASTDTQYF. CDR3 DNA: TGTGCCAGCAGTCGACTAGCGAGCACAGATACGCAGTATTTT.

The rearrangement links TRBV4-3 to TRBJ1-2; TRBD1 matches 10 bases. The CDR3 loop spans 17 amino acids. Germline V gene lookup returns CDR1 LGHNA and CDR2 YSLEER. V was clipped by 2 bases and J by 4 bases; unmatched bases: 10. The CDR3 reads CASSQNSGTGALYGYTF. The CDR3 DNA reads as TGCGCCAGCAGCCAAAACTCCGGGACAGGGGCTCTCTATGGCTACACCTTC.

The V call is TRBV5-4, the J call TRBJ2-1; 8 bases fit TRBD2. This CDR3 region has 15 residues. Losses at the gene ends were 5 bases for V and 5 bases for J; bases not matched to a gene: 9. In germline, CDR1 is SGHNT, CDR2 YYREEE (reference sequence). The CDR3 loop is CASSLAGPSNNEQFF. In DNA, the CDR3 is TGTGCCAGCAGTTTAGCGGGGCCTTCCAACAATGAGCAGTTCTTC.

J is TRBJ2-7 and V is TRBV7-2; D might be TRBD1 (6 bases). V shed 3 bases and J shed 2 bases, with 14 bases lying between them. The CDR3 sequence is 15 residues long. CDR1 is SGHTA and CDR2 is FQGNSA in the germline V gene. This chain's CDR3 is CASSLKVGGTYEQYF. The CDR3 DNA reads TGTGCCAGCAGCTTGAAAGTAGGGGGAACCTACGAGCAGTACTTC.

This clone was detected only once. The J gene is TRBJ2-3, the V gene TRBV12-5, with 8 bases identical to TRBD1. V was pared by 1 base and J by 6 bases, with 3 bases of the junction left unmatched. Germline assignment: CDR1 LGHNT and CDR2 FRNRAP. The length of the CDR3 is 14 residues. CDR3 coding DNA: TGTGCTAGTGGTTTGGCAGGGGGCTGGGATACGCAGTATTTT. It is translated as CASGLAGGWDTQYF. Full variable domain (remainder filled in from reference TRBV12-5 and TRBJ2-3): DARVTQTPRHKVTEMGQEVTMRCQPILGHNTVFWYRQTMMQGLELLAYFRNRAPLDDSGMPKDRFSAEMPDATLATLKIQPSEPRDSAVYFCASGLAGGWDTQYFGPGTRLTVL.

The chain carries TRBV11-2 and TRBJ2-7; 8 nucleotides align to TRBD1. This CDR3 spans 15 amino acids. Germline CDR1 SGHAT, CDR2 FQNNGV. V lost 3 bases to trimming and J lost 0 bases; unmatched junction nucleotides: 4. The CDR3 DNA is TGTGCCAGCAGCTTGCACAGGGGGTTCTCCTACGAGCAGTACTTC. Its protein is CASSLHRGFSYEQYF.

This rearrangement joins TRBV10-2 to TRBJ1-1; 10 bases are a match to TRBD1. The trim removed 6 bases at V and 5 bases at J, leaving 3 bases unmatched. CDR1 is WSHSY and CDR2 is SAAADI in the germline V gene. This CDR3 region has 13 residues. The CDR3 bases are TGCGCCAGCAGGGGACAGGGGTGGACTGAAGCTTTCTTT. Translating it yields CASRGQGWTEAFF.

The V call is TRBV15, the J call TRBJ2-7; 10 bases fit TRBD1. The CDR3 loop spans 17 amino acids. V lost 4 bases and J lost 6; bases outside the gene matches: 15. The germline CDR1 and CDR2 sequences are LNHNV and YYDKDF (reference sequence). This CDR3 is CATSNFLGTGESSEQYF. The CDR3 DNA reads TGTGCCACCAGCAACTTCCTCGGGACAGGGGAGTCTAGCGAGCAGTACTTC.

CDR3 coding DNA: TGTGCCAGCAGTCATCCCCAGGGGGATGGCTACACCTTC. It specifies CASSHPQGDGYTF. The V gene is TRBV6-5, the J gene TRBJ1-2; 7 bases are shared with TRBD1. CDR3 length equals 13 residues. V gave up 5 bases and J gave up 6 bases; unmatched junction bases: 6. CDR1 is MNHEY and CDR2 is SVGAGI in the germline V gene.

This clone occurred once. V and J are TRBV27 and TRBJ2-7, with TRBD2 matching over 9 bases. V shed 3 bases, J shed 1 base, and the junction held 7 bases outside the gene matches. The CDR3 length is 16 residues. The germline gives CDR1 MNHEY, CDR2 SMNVEV (reference sequence). CDR3: CASSFVAGAGSYEQYF. The CDR3 nucleotides are TGTGCCAGCAGTTTCGTAGCGGGGGCTGGGTCCTACGAGCAGTACTTC.

The CDR3 sequence: CATRTRDNDEQFF. The CDR3, as DNA: TGTGCCACTAGGACCAGGGATAACGATGAGCAGTTCTTC. The chain is built from TRBV10-3 and TRBJ2-1; D perhaps matches TRBD1 (5 bases). Germline V CDR1 and CDR2: ENHRY, SYGVKD. V was cut by 10 bases and J by 8 bases, with 18 bases left in between. The CDR3 is 13 residues long.

V is TRBV19 and J is TRBJ2-5; 9 bases agree with TRBD1. Germline CDR1 and CDR2: LNHDA and SQIVND (reference sequence). The CDR3 covers 14 residues. The ends lost 5 bases at V and 6 bases at J; junction bases unmatched: 7. The CDR3 sequence: CASSRDRGRQTQYF. The DNA of the CDR3 is TGTGCCAGTAGTCGAGACAGGGGGAGGCAGACCCAGTACTTC.

J is TRBJ1-1 and V is TRBV5-6; 9 bases align to TRBD1. This CDR3 comprises 14 residues. Losses at the gene ends were 2 bases for V and 4 bases for J; bases not matched to a gene: 3. Germline V gives CDR1 SGHDT, CDR2 YYEEEE. The CDR3 reads CASSLGQGSTEAFF. In DNA, the CDR3 is TGTGCCAGCAGCTTAGGACAGGGGAGCACTGAAGCTTTCTTT.